This entry concerns a single T cell receptor (beta chain). Germline V gene data show CDR1 as MDHEN and CDR2 as SYDVKM. The ends were cut back, 6 bases at V and 6 bases at J, with 7 bases in the middle. This CDR3 region has 11 residues. These data originate in a study of blood T cell repertoires in COVID-19. Clones were sequenced by immunoSEQ multiplex PCR, and TCRdb holds only the in-frame ones, with some missing. The table lists tens of thousands of clones, around 80% of them singletons, with 30% to 40% in the top ten. The chain carries TRBV28 and TRBJ2-3; weak D call: TRBD2 (6 bases). The source material was peripheral blood. The TCR was taken from a human donor in a cohort sampled during active COVID-19. The CDR3 is CASSRGDTQYF. The CDR3 bases are TGTGCCAGCAGCCGGGGGGATACGCAGTATTTT.